This T cell receptor beta chain emerged from a study of cytomegalovirus exposure and HLA in healthy donors. Study-wide background: Among the approximately 420 donors who were genotyped, about 86% fell in the genetic ancestry cluster that is associated with self-reported Caucasian donors.

The study, taken as a whole, reports: In a later analysis, productive TCRs from donors in an Asian-associated ancestry cluster reportedly carried fewer N-insertions than the cohort mean.

Donors were ostensibly healthy at sampling, although undocumented immune exposures were probable. This clone was counted between two and nine times. Its antigen is undetermined. In the PCR, 60 Vbeta and 13 Jbeta primers were used. Here immunoSEQ multiplex PCR was the method, and the copy in TCRdb shows in-frame clones only, minus some. The sample holds over 150,000 clones, roughly 80% seen once. The CDR3 runs to 15 residues. Germline CDR1 is MGHRA and CDR2 is YSYEKL. The V and J ends lost 0 bases and 2 bases respectively, with 8 bases between them. Input material: PBMCs. The chain is built from TRBV4-1 and TRBJ1-3, with D perhaps TRBD1 (5 bases). The receptor was derived from a man between 25 and 39 years old in good health and CMV-seropositive. The CDR3 sequence is CASSQESTAGNTIYF. The CDR3 DNA is TGCGCCAGCAGCCAAGAGTCGACAGCTGGAAACACCATATATTTT.